The rows below give T cell receptor beta chains drawn from one sample of a study of T cells after yellow fever vaccination. TCRdb redid the calling of the 5' RACE reads with MiXCR, one entry per CDR3 protein. The table shows 230,000 or so distinct CDR3 sequences, with 3.6% occurring only once. Sequencing used PBMCs, obtained 15 days after the yellow fever booster vaccination. Receptors were obtained from a man aged 18 to 35 who received the YFV17D yellow fever vaccine. The CDR3 runs from the conserved cysteine through the conserved F or W. The order of the fields is V gene, D gene, J gene, clone size, CDR3 protein, CDR3 DNA. The D gene is left open where the match is weak. Not every row has a clone size; where given, it reads once, few, many or a size class.

TRBV24-1	.	TRBJ1-2	many	CATSAGSLRGYTF	TGTGCCACCAGTGCGGGGAGCTTACGGGGCTACACCTTC
TRBV7-2	.	TRBJ2-7	many	CASSLQGKSSYEQYF	TGTGCCAGCAGCCTGCAGGGGAAATCTAGCTACGAGCAGTACTTC
TRBV12-3/TRBV12-4	TRBD2	TRBJ2-7	.	CASSLVLAGTGYEQYF	TGTGCCAGCAGTTTAGTACTAGCGGGGACCGGCTACGAGCAGTACTTC
TRBV4-1	TRBD1	TRBJ1-5	many	CASSQRQGGNNQPQHF	TGCGCCAGCAGCCAACGGCAGGGGGGAAACAATCAGCCCCAGCATTTT
TRBV4-1	.	TRBJ2-5	many	CASSQGTGLQETQYF	TGCGCCAGCAGCCAAGGAACGGGCTTACAAGAGACCCAGTACTTC
TRBV10-3	.	TRBJ2-1	many	CAISESTGANEQFF	TGTGCCATCAGTGAGTCGACCGGGGCAAATGAGCAGTTCTTC
TRBV15	TRBD1	TRBJ1-1	many	CATTDRATTEAFF	TGTGCCACCACAGACAGGGCGACGACTGAAGCTTTCTTT
TRBV18	.	TRBJ1-5	many	CASSPAGLSNQPQHF	TGTGCCAGCTCACCGGCGGGTTTATCCAATCAGCCCCAGCATTTT
TRBV9	.	TRBJ1-4	many	CASSVGGTNEKLFF	TGTGCCAGCAGCGTTGGAGGGACTAATGAAAAACTGTTTTTT
TRBV15	.	TRBJ2-2	few	CATSRGAGELFF	TGTGCCACCAGCAGAGGGGCCGGGGAGCTGTTTTTT
TRBV5-6	.	TRBJ2-1	many	CASSSAWTAGEQFF	TGTGCCAGCAGCTCCGCCTGGACGGCCGGTGAGCAGTTCTTC
TRBV21-1	.	TRBJ2-7	many	CASSKRDDGHEQYF	TGTGCCAGCAGCAAAAGGGACGACGGCCACGAGCAGTACTTC
TRBV7-2	.	TRBJ1-1	many	CASSSGMITEAFF	TGTGCCAGCAGCTCCGGGATGATCACTGAAGCTTTCTTT
TRBV10-3	TRBD2	TRBJ2-1	many	CAIRSGTSGYNEQFF	TGTGCCATCAGGTCCGGGACTAGCGGGTACAATGAGCAGTTCTTC
TRBV5-1	.	TRBJ2-3	many	CASSPAPGSTDTQYF	TGCGCCAGCAGCCCAGCGCCGGGAAGCACAGATACGCAGTATTTT
TRBV5-1	.	TRBJ2-5	many	CASSLEGWETQYF	TGCGCCAGCAGCTTGGAGGGATGGGAGACCCAGTACTTC
TRBV24-1	.	TRBJ2-1	many	CATSAIGYNEQFF	TGTGCCACCAGTGCGATAGGCTACAATGAGCAGTTCTTC
TRBV6-5	.	TRBJ1-2	many	CASNPGPTYGYTF	TGTGCCAGCAACCCCGGGCCGACCTATGGCTACACCTTC
TRBV5-1	TRBD1	TRBJ1-1	many	CASWDPGQTNTEAFF	TGCGCCAGCTGGGATCCGGGACAGACGAACACTGAAGCTTTCTTT
TRBV7-2	.	TRBJ1-2	many	CASSFILGDGYTF	TGTGCCAGCAGCTTTATTCTGGGAGATGGCTACACCTTC
TRBV19	TRBD1	TRBJ1-5	many	CASSILPNRGLGNQPQHF	TGTGCCAGTAGTATTCTGCCGAACAGGGGATTGGGCAATCAGCCCCAGCATTTT
TRBV20-1	.	TRBJ2-1	.	CSARSWQDEQFF	TGCAGTGCTCGGTCCTGGCAGGATGAGCAGTTCTTC
TRBV5-4	TRBD1	TRBJ2-3	many	CASTGTGGASTQYF	TGTGCCAGCACTGGGACAGGGGGCGCATCTACGCAGTATTTT
TRBV7-2	.	TRBJ1-2	many	CASSLSGVEARYGYTF	TGTGCCAGCAGCTTATCAGGGGTGGAAGCCCGCTATGGCTACACCTTC
TRBV4-1	.	TRBJ2-1	many	CASSQAGGSSYNEQFF	TGCGCCAGCAGCCAAGCTGGGGGAAGCTCCTACAATGAGCAGTTCTTC
TRBV7-2	.	TRBJ2-4	many	CASSPPVDIQYF	TGTGCCAGCAGCCCCCCGGTAGACATTCAGTACTTC
TRBV4-2	.	TRBJ2-5	many	CASSLLMGAGETQYF	TGTGCCAGCAGCCTACTCATGGGAGCGGGTGAGACCCAGTACTTC
TRBV12-3/TRBV12-4	.	TRBJ1-3	many	CASSWGYSGNTIYF	TGTGCCAGCAGTTGGGGCTACTCTGGAAACACCATATATTTT
TRBV7-8	.	TRBJ2-1	many	CASTPGNEQFF	TGTGCCAGCACCCCAGGGAATGAGCAGTTCTTC
TRBV30	.	TRBJ1-5	few	CAWGDSHNQPQHF	TGTGCCTGGGGAGACAGCCACAATCAGCCCCAGCATTTT
TRBV20-1	TRBD1	TRBJ1-5	few	CSARDWETGGQPQHF	TGCAGTGCTAGAGATTGGGAGACAGGGGGTCAGCCCCAGCATTTT
TRBV7-8	.	TRBJ2-1	many	CASSDVGLLKVEQFF	TGTGCCAGCAGCGACGTGGGACTGTTAAAGGTGGAGCAGTTCTTC
TRBV5-1	TRBD2	TRBJ2-3	many	CASSVSGASDTQYF	TGCGCCAGCAGCGTTAGCGGGGCTTCCGATACGCAGTATTTT
TRBV6-5	TRBD1	TRBJ1-2	many	CASSSTSGTGQGYTF	TGTGCCAGCAGTTCAACGTCGGGGACAGGGCAAGGCTACACCTTC
TRBV6-2/TRBV6-3	TRBD1	TRBJ1-2	many	CASSYSRTGGSGYTF	TGTGCCAGCAGTTACTCCCGGACAGGAGGGAGTGGCTACACCTTC
TRBV7-9	.	TRBJ2-5	.	CASSYNRAQETQYF	TGTGCCAGCAGCTACAACAGGGCTCAAGAGACCCAGTACTTC
TRBV6-5	.	TRBJ2-6	many	CASSRGDSFYSGANVLTF	TGTGCCAGCAGCAGGGGGGACAGCTTTTACTCTGGGGCCAACGTCCTGACTTTC